The sequence of this TCR beta chain was determined in a study of blood T cell repertoires in COVID-19. Germline V gene sequence: CDR1 SGHRS, CDR2 YFSETQ. The CDR3 contains 16 residues. V dropped 0 bases and J dropped 5 bases, with 17 bases sitting between them. Repertoires were generated with immunoSEQ multiplex PCR, while TCRdb's copy carries only in-frame clones and drops some. The repertoire has 300,000 to 400,000 clones, 85% to 90% of them found once; the top ten carry 1.2%. The chain couples TRBV5-1 to TRBJ1-1; D is undetermined. Specimen: PBMCs or T cells enriched from blood (not recorded which). This TCR was sampled from a woman aged 18-30 years who had recovered from COVID-19. CDR3 in DNA: TGCGCCAGCAGCTTGGCTGCATTAGCTGGAAGGACTGAAGCTTTCTTT. The encoded protein is CASSLAALAGRTEAFF.